This T cell receptor (beta chain) came from a study of T cell responses to AZD1222 COVID-19 vaccine. Study-level findings and limits: Distributed over spike, vaccine-associated CD4 TCRs predominated at 160-218 and 743-854. Recipients of AZD1222 seropositive at baseline numbered only five or six.

Generated by immunoSEQ multiplex PCR, the TCRdb table keeps only in-frame clones and is missing some. The sample lists 150,000 or so clones, 91% occurring once. This CDR3 has 16 residues. Unmatched junction bases numbered 9, after V lost 4 bases and J lost 5 bases. Germline CDR1 is LGHDT and CDR2 is YNNKEL (reference sequence). On this clone itself: Its cognate antigen is unknown.

This sequence originates from an adult who received the AZD1222 COVID-19 vaccine. V gene TRBV3-1 (or the pseudogene TRBV3-2) combines with J gene TRBJ1-5; 9 bases map to TRBD1. The input for sequencing was peripheral blood, taken 28 days after the second AZD1222 dose. This chain's CDR3 is CASSPGQGRLHQPQHF. The CDR3 coding sequence is TGTGCCAGCAGCCCAGGACAGGGGAGATTGCATCAGCCCCAGCATTTT.